The clone carrying this T cell receptor beta chain was found many times. The antigen remains unidentified. This specimen comes from a study of T-cell reconstitution after alpha-beta-depleted transplantation in children. Study results and limitations: Recipient T cells and thymic progenitors that survived were the source of the high TCRbeta diversity seen at day 60 in some patients. At the one-year point after transplant, T-cell counts and TCRbeta diversity were found to come mostly from T cells that had been newly produced. It was reported that alpha-beta T cells came from several hundred expanded graft clones (about two months after transplant).

Germline V gives CDR1 DFQATT, CDR2 SNEGSKA (reference sequence). V lost 3 bases to trimming and J lost 4 bases; unmatched junction nucleotides: 3. The CDR3 contains 14 residues. Preparation of the TCRbeta library was carried out with unique molecular identifiers. A single record per CDR3 protein comes from TCRdb applying MiXCR to the PCR reads. This sample has around 200,000 distinct CDR3 sequences, with approximately 8% found just once. This chain uses TRBV20-1 with TRBJ2-1, with 10 bases lining up with TRBD2. Sequenced material: PBMCs, mostly from graft donor cells, taken 360 days after TCRalphabeta/CD19-depleted stem cell transplant. This TCR derives from a male patient between 2 and 10 years old who had a stem cell transplant for acute myeloid leukemia, so the T cells may come from the graft donor. CDR3 nucleotides: TGCAGTGCTAGTAAACTAGCGGGGTACAATGAGCAGTTCTTC. This gives the protein CSASKLAGYNEQFF.